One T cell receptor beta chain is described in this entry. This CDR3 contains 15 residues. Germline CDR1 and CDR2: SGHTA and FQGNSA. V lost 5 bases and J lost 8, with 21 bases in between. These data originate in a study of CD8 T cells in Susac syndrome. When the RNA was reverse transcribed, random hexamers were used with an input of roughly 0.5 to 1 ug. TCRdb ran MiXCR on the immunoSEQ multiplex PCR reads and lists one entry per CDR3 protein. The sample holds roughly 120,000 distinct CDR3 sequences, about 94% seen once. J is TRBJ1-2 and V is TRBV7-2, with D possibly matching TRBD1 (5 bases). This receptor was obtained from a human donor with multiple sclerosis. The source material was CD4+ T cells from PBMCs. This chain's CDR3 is CASSPQRGREGGYTF. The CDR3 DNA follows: TGTGCCAGCAGCCCGCAACGGGGCAGGGAAGGAGGCTACACCTTC.